This TCR beta chain was sequenced in a study of cytomegalovirus exposure and HLA in healthy donors. The study ran its PCR with 60 Vbeta and 13 Jbeta primers. Sequencing used immunoSEQ multiplex PCR; TCRdb keeps in-frame clones, though not all of them. The table shows about 150,000 clones, with approximately 79% occurring only once. This clonotype originated in a woman aged 45-65 years in good health and CMV-seropositive. The specimen was PBMCs.

CDR3 amino acids: CATRYPGIEAFF. The CDR3 DNA reads as TGTGCCACCAGATACCCCGGGATTGAAGCTTTCTTT. The V and J genes are TRBV15 and TRBJ1-1; D is unresolved. This CDR3 has 12 amino acids. Trimming removed 6 bases at V and 7 bases at J, with 12 bases between. Germline CDR1 and CDR2: LNHNV and YYDKDF (reference sequence).